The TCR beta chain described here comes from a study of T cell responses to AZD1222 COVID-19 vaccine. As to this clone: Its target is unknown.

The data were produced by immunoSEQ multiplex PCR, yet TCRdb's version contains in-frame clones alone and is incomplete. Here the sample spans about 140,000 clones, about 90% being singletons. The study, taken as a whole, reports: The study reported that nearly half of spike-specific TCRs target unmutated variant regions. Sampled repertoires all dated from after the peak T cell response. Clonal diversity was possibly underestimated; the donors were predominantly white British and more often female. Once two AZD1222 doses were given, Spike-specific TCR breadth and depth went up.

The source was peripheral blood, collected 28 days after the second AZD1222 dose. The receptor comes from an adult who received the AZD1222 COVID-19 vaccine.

The CDR3 DNA reads TGTGCCAGCAGTTACACGGCTAGGCGGGGGCCCACTTACAATGAGCAGTTCTTC. Its translation is CASSYTARRGPTYNEQFF. V gene TRBV6-2 or TRBV6-3 combines with J gene TRBJ2-1, with a tentative D call TRBD2 (7 bases). The CDR3 covers 18 residues. V shed 2 bases and J shed 4 bases, with 21 bases lying between them. Germline V gives CDR1 MNHEY, CDR2 SVGEGT.